The present entry profiles one TCR beta chain with its context. Its matching antigen is unknown. Germline loops: CDR1 SGDLS, CDR2 YYNGEE. The CDR3 length is 15 residues. Trimming took off 4 bases at V and 0 bases at J, with 13 bases between the two ends. This record comes from a study of T cell responses to AZD1222 COVID-19 vaccine. Study outcomes and limitations: Seropositive status at baseline applied to only 6 or 7 AZD1222 recipients. Of spike-specific TCRs, nearly half reportedly target regions left unmutated in variants. In a largely white British group with more females than males, clonal diversity was possibly underestimated.

Repertoires were generated with immunoSEQ multiplex PCR, while TCRdb's copy carries only in-frame clones and drops some. The sample has about 83,000 clones, about 82% seen once; the top ten hold about 9.5%. This TCR was recovered from an adult in good health. The sequencing used peripheral blood, collected on day 0 of AZD1222 vaccination. This chain connects TRBV9 to TRBJ1-1; weak D call: TRBD1 (5 bases). CDR3: CASSPLGPLNTEAFF. The CDR3 coding sequence is TGTGCCAGCAGCCCCCTGGGGCCGTTGAACACTGAAGCTTTCTTT.